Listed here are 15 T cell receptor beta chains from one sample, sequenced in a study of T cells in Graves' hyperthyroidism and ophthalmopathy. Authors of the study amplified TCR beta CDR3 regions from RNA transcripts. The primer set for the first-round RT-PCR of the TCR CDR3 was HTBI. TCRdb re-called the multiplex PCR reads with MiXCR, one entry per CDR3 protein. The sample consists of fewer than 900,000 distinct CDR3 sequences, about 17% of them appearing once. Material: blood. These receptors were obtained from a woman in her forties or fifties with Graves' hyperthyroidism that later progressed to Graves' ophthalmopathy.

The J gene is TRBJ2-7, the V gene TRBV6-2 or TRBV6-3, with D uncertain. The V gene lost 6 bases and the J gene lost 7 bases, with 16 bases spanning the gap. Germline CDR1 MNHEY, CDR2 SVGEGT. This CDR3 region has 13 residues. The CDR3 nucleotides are TGTGCCAGCAGGGCGAAGTGGGGTCAGGAGCAGTACTTC. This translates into CASRAKWGQEQYF.

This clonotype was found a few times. Here the CDR3 reads CASSHGLAGGNYEQYF. In DNA, the CDR3 is TGTGCCAGCAGCCACGGACTAGCGGGGGGGAACTACGAGCAGTACTTC. This chain connects TRBV7-6 to TRBJ2-7; 15 bases map to TRBD2. CDR3 length: 16 amino acids. Germline V gives CDR1 SGHVS, CDR2 FNYEAQ. Unmatched junction bases numbered 5, after V lost 5 bases and J lost 3 bases.

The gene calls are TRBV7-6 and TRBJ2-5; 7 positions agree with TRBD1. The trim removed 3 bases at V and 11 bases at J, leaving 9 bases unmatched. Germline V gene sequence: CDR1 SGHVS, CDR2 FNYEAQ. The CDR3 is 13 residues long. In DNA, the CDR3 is TGTGCCAGCAGCTTGTCCCGGGACAGAGAACAGTACTTC. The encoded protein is CASSLSRDREQYF.

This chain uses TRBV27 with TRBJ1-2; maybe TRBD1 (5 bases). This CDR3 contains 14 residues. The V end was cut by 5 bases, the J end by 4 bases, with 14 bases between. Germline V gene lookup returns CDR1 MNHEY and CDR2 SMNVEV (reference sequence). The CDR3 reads CASSPSGGVYGYTF. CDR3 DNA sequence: TGTGCCAGCAGTCCCTCGGGGGGTGTCTATGGCTACACCTTC.

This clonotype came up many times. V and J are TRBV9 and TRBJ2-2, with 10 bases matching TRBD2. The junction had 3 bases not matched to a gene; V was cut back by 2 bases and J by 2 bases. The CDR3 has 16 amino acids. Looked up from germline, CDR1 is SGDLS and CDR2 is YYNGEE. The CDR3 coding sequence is TGTGCCAGCAGCGTGAAGCGGGGGGGCAACACCGGGGAGCTGTTTTTT. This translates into CASSVKRGGNTGELFF.

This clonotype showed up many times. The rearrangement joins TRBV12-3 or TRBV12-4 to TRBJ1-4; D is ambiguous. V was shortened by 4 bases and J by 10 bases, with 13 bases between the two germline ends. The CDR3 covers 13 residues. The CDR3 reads CASSSPGSGKLFF. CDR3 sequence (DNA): TGTGCCAGCAGTTCGCCCGGGAGCGGAAAACTGTTTTTT.

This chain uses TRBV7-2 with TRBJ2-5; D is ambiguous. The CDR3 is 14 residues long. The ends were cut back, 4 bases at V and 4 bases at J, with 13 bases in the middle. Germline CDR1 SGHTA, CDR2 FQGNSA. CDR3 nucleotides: TGTGCCAGCAGCTCGGACCTGGGTGCAGAGACCCAGTACTTC. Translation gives CASSSDLGAETQYF. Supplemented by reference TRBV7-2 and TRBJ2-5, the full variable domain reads GAGVSQSPSNKVTEKGKDVELRCDPISGHTALYWYRQSLGQGLEFLIYFQGNSAPDKSGLPSDRFSAERTGGSVSTLTIQRTQQEDSAVYLCASSSDLGAETQYFGPGTRLLVL.

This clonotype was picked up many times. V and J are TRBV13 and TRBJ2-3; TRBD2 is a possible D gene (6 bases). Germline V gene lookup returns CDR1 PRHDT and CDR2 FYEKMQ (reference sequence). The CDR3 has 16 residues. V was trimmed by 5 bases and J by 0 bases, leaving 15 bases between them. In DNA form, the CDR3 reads TGTGCCAGCAGCATACGAACCGGGACTAGCACAGATACGCAGTATTTT. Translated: CASSIRTGTSTDTQYF.

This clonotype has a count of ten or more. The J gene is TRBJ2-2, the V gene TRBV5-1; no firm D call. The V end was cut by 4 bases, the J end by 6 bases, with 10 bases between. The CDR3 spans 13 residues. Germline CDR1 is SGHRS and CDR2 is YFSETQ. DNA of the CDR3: TGCGCCAGCAGCCCTGGTAACCCCGGGGAGCTGTTTTTT. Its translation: CASSPGNPGELFF.

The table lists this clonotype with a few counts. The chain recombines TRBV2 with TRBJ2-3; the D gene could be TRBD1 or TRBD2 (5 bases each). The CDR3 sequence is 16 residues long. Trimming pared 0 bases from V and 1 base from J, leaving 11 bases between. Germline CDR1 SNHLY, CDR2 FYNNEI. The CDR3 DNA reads TGTGCCAGCAGTGAAGCGAGGGGACCCCGCACAGATACGCAGTATTTT. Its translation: CASSEARGPRTDTQYF.

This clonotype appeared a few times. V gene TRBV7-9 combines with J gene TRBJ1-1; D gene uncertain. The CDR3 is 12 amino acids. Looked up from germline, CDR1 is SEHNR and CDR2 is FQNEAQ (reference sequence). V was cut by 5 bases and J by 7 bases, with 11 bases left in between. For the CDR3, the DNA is TGTGCCAGCAGCCTAACGGTCTTTGAAGCTTTCTTT. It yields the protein CASSLTVFEAFF.

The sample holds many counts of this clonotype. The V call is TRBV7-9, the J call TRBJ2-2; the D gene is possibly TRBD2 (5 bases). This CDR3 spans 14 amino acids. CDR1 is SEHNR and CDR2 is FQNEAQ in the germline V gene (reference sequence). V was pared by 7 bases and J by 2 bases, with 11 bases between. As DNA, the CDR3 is TGTGCCAGCATGGTCCGGGGTAACACCGGGGAGCTGTTTTTT. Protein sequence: CASMVRGNTGELFF.

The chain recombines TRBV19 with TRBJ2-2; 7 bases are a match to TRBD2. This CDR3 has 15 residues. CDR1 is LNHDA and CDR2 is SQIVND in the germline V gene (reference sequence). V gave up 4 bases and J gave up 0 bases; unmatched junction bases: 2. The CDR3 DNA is TGTGCCAGTAGTAGGACTAGGGCGAACACCGGGGAGCTGTTTTTT. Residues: CASSRTRANTGELFF.

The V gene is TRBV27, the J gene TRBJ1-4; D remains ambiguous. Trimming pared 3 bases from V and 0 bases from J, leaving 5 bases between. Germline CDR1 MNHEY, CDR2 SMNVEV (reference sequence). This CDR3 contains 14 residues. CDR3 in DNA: TGTGCCAGCAGTTTTGGGACAACTAATGAAAAACTGTTTTTT. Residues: CASSFGTTNEKLFF.

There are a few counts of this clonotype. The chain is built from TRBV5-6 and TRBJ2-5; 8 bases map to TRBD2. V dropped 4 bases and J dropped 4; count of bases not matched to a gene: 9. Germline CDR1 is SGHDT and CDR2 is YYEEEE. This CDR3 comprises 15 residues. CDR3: CASSHSGGSGETQYF. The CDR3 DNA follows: TGTGCCAGCAGCCATTCGGGGGGGTCGGGAGAGACCCAGTACTTC.